This T cell receptor (beta chain) was captured in a study of cytomegalovirus exposure and HLA in healthy donors. Background on the study: Unique TCRs numbering some 80 million, obtained from HLA-typed donors, made up an early data release. Of several hundred genotyped donors, about 80% clustered with self-reported Caucasian donors. Broader study findings: Productive rates of about 90% or about 30% were seen for most TCR beta V segments in an earlier analysis.

PCR primers comprised 60 Vbeta and 13 Jbeta primers. Method: immunoSEQ multiplex PCR; TCRdb's copy keeps in-frame clones and lacks some. The sample has approximately 110,000 clones, 79% seen once. V trimming: 6 bases; J trimming: 4 bases; junction bases outside the gene matches: 5. This CDR3 comprises 14 residues. Germline V gene data show CDR1 as SGHTA and CDR2 as FQGNSA. Comment on this clone: As yet, its antigen is unknown.

The sequence came from a woman aged 35 to 49 in good health and CMV-seronegative. The chain links TRBV7-2 to TRBJ1-1; 10 positions match TRBD1. Sequenced material: PBMCs. The CDR3 reads CASRTTGGRTEAFF. The CDR3 nucleotides read TGTGCCAGCAGGACGACAGGGGGCCGCACTGAAGCTTTCTTT.